These 7 T cell receptor beta chains came from one sample sequenced in a study of blood T cell repertoires in COVID-19. Only in-frame clones appear in the TCRdb table, and some are missing; sequencing was by immunoSEQ multiplex PCR. The data show 70,000 to 90,000 clones, around 86% seen once. The sequencing input was peripheral blood. Every receptor here comes from a man between 60 and 70 years old with acute or convalescent COVID-19.

This clone occurred once. At one end, the junction sequence differs from germline, possibly due to a read error. The rearrangement links TRBV7-7 to TRBJ2-5; 9 nucleotides align to TRBD2. This CDR3 is 15 amino acids long. Per the germline V gene, CDR1 is SSHAT and CDR2 is FNYEAQ (reference sequence). The CDR3 DNA follows: TGTGCTAGCAGCTTAGTGTCTAGCGGGGTAGAGACCCAGTACTTC. Protein product: CASSLVSSGVETQYF. Full variable domain (outside the CDR3, taken from reference TRBV7-7 and TRBJ2-5): GAGVSQSPRYKVTKRGQDVTLRCDPISSHATLYWYQQALGQGPEFLTYFNYEAQPDKSGLPSDRFSAERPEGSISTLTIQRTEQRDSAMYRCASSLVSSGVETQYFGPGTRLLVL.

The chain employs TRBV13 and TRBJ2-3, with a possible D match to TRBD1 (6 bases). V was cut by 5 bases and J by 6 bases, with 18 bases left in between. Germline V gene lookup returns CDR1 PRHDT and CDR2 FYEKMQ (reference sequence). The CDR3 loop spans 15 amino acids. CDR3 DNA: TGTGCCAGCAGCGCACGGGACACAAACCTCGATACGCAGTATTTT. Translating it yields CASSARDTNLDTQYF. Using reference TRBV13 and TRBJ2-3 for the parts outside the CDR3, the full variable domain is AAGVIQSPRHLIKEKRETATLKCYPIPRHDTVYWYQQGPGQDPQFLISFYEKMQSDKGSIPDRFSAQQFSDYHSELNMSSLELGDSALYFCASSARDTNLDTQYFGPGTRLTVL.

The rearrangement uses TRBV19 and TRBJ2-7; D call uncertain. V was pared by 3 bases and J by 0 bases, with 9 bases between. Germline assignment: CDR1 LNHDA and CDR2 SQIVND (reference sequence). CDR3 length equals 14 residues. The CDR3 here is CASSIRRSSYEQYF. The CDR3 nucleotides are TGTGCCAGTAGTATCCGAAGGAGCTCCTACGAGCAGTACTTC.

The chain combines TRBV5-1 with TRBJ1-1; 10 bases agree with TRBD1. After removal of 3 bases from V and 6 bases from J, the junction contained 5 bases not matched to a gene. CDR3 size: 14 residues. Germline values: CDR1 SGHRS, CDR2 YFSETQ. CDR3 coding DNA: TGCGCCAGCAGCTCTTTCGGACAGGGGGCTGAAGCTTTCTTT. Protein product: CASSSFGQGAEAFF.

V usage is TRBV7-9 and J usage is TRBJ1-2; 7 nucleotides agree with TRBD1. J gave up 2 bases and V 5 bases, and 8 bases lay outside the gene matches. From germline, CDR1 is SEHNR and CDR2 FQNEAQ (reference sequence). CDR3 size: 15 residues. CDR3 nucleotide sequence: TGTGCCAGCAGCCGGAGGGACAGCAAAAACTATGGCTACACCTTC. The encoded protein is CASSRRDSKNYGYTF.

CDR3 bases: TGTGCCACCAGCAGAGATCTGGGCGGGAGGACTATTGGCGAGACCCAGTACTTC. Protein: CATSRDLGGRTIGETQYF. This rearrangement joins TRBV15 to TRBJ2-5; TRBD2 matches 8 bases. V gave up 0 bases and J gave up 5 bases; unmatched junction bases: 14. Germline V lookup: CDR1 LNHNV, CDR2 YYDKDF (reference sequence). This CDR3 has 18 amino acids.

This clone was observed a single time. V and J are TRBV30 and TRBJ1-1; D remains unclear. CDR3 length equals 12 residues. In germline, CDR1 is GTSNPN, CDR2 SVGIG (reference sequence). The V gene lost 4 bases and the J gene lost 5 bases, with 11 bases spanning the gap. CDR3 DNA: TGTGCCTGGAATCAGGCGGGGACTGAAGCTTTCTTT. This codes for CAWNQAGTEAFF.